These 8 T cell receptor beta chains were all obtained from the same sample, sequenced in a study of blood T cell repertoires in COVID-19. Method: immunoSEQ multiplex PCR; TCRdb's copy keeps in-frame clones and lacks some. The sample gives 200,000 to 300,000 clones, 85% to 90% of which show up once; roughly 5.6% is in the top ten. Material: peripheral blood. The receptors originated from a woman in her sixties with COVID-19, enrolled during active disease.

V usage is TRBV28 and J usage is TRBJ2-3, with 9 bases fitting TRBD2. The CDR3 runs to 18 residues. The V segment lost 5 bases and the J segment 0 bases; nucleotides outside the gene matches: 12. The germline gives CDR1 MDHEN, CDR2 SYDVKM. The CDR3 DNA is TGTGCCAGCAGTATACAAGCACGGCGGGAGGGTAGCACAGATACGCAGTATTTT. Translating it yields CASSIQARREGSTDTQYF. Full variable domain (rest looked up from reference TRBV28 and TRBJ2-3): DVKVTQSSRYLVKRTGEKVFLECVQDMDHENMFWYRQDPGLGLRLIYFSYDVKMKEKGDIPEGYSVSREKKERFSLILESASTNQTSMYLCASSIQARREGSTDTQYFGPGTRLTVL.

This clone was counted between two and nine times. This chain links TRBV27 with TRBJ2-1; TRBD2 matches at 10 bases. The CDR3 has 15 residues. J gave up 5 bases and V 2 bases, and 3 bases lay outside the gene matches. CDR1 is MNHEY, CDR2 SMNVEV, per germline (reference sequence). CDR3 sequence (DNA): TGTGCCAGCAGTTTACTAGCGGGAGTGAACAATGAGCAGTTCTTC. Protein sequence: CASSLLAGVNNEQFF.

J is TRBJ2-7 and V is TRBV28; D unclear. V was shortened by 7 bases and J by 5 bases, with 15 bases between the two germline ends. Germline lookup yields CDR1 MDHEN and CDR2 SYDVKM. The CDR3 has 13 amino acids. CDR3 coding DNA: TGTGCCAGCACCACGTTCAGGCAGCACGAGCAGTACTTC. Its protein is CASTTFRQHEQYF.

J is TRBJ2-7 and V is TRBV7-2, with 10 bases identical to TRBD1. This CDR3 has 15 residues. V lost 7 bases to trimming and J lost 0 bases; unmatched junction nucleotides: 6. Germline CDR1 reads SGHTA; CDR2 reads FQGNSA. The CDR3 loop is CASTAGTGVSYEQYF. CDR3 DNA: TGTGCCAGCACTGCCGGGACAGGGGTCTCCTACGAGCAGTACTTC.

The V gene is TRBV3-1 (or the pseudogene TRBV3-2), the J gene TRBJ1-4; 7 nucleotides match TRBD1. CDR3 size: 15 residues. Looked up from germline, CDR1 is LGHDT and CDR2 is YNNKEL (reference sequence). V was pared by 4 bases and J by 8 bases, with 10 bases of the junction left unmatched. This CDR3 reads CASSPRTGRYEKLFF. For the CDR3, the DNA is TGTGCCAGCAGCCCGCGGACAGGTAGATACGAAAAACTGTTTTTT.

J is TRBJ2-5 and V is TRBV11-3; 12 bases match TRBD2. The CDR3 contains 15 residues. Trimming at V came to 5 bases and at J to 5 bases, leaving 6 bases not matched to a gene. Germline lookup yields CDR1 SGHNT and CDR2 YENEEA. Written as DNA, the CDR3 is TGTGCCAGCAGCCCCGGGACTAGCGGGCAGGAGACCCAGTACTTC. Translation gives CASSPGTSGQETQYF.

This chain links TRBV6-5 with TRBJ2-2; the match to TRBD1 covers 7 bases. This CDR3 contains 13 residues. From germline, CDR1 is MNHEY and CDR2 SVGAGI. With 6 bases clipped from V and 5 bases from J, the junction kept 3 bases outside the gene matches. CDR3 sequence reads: CASRVTGTGELFF. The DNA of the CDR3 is TGTGCCAGCAGGGTGACAGGGACCGGGGAGCTGTTTTTT.

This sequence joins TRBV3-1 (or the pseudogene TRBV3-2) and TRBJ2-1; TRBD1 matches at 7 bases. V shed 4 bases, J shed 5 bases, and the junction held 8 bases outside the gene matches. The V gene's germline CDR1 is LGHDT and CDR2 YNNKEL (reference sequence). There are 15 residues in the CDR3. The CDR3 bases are TGTGCCAGCAGCCGGGTAGGGGGCAAGGACAATGAGCAGTTCTTC. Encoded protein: CASSRVGGKDNEQFF.